These 9 T cell receptor beta chains originate from one sample sequenced in a study of CXCR3-negative and CXCR3-positive naive CD8 T cells. The TRB libraries of cDNA were built by UMI-labeled 5' RACE. TCRdb reworked the 5' RACE reads into one entry per CDR3 protein, no DNA. The sample's table shows about 60,000 distinct CDR3 sequences. Study-level points and caveats: CXCR3-positive naive cells had TRB CDR3s that were more hydrophobic than CXCR3-negative naive cells had.

The antigens these receptors bind are not known. Source material: naive CXCR3+ CD8+ T cells from blood. Described subset: CD45RO-CCR7+CD27+CD95- naive CD8+ T cells expressing CXCR3 (TNR3+). These receptors were obtained from a human donor in good health. Some clones in this sample may be carry-over from other donors' samples.

The genes are TRBV7-2 and TRBJ1-1; checking the TCRdb D call of TRBD1 is not possible without DNA. This CDR3 has 15 amino acids. Germline V CDR1 and CDR2: SGHTA, FQGNSA. The CDR3: CASSGSGTQNTEAFF.

The chain recombines TRBV7-9 with TRBJ2-3; with no DNA, the TCRdb D assignment of TRBD2 cannot be verified. CDR3 size: 15 residues. Germline V gene sequence: CDR1 SEHNR, CDR2 FQNEAQ (reference sequence). CDR3 sequence: CASSFDGENTDTQYF.

The chain carries TRBV28 and TRBJ1-1; TCRdb's D call, TRBD1, is unchecked because there is no DNA. CDR3 length equals 15 residues. CDR1 is MDHEN and CDR2 is SYDVKM in the germline V gene. The CDR3 protein is CASSSLPGLNTEAFF.

J is TRBJ2-7 and V is TRBV4-3. CDR1 LGHNA and CDR2 YSLEER come from the germline V gene. The CDR3 consists of 13 residues. CDR3 in amino acids: CASSQDQEYEQYF.

The genes are TRBV9 and TRBJ1-2; the TCRdb D gene call, TRBD1, has no DNA to confirm it. This CDR3 is 15 amino acids long. The germline V gene encodes CDR1 SGDLS and CDR2 YYNGEE. The CDR3 sequence is CASSVVPDSSYGYTF.

The chain uses TRBV6-5 and TRBJ2-1; the D call from TCRdb, TRBD2, cannot be confirmed without DNA. Germline lookup yields CDR1 MNHEY and CDR2 SVGAGI. This CDR3 is built from 15 residues. CDR3 amino acids: CASSLTSSVYNEQFF.

J is TRBJ2-2 and V is TRBV7-3; checking the TCRdb D call of TRBD2 is not possible without DNA. Per the germline V gene, CDR1 is SGHTA and CDR2 is FQGTGA. The CDR3 length is 17 residues. Here the CDR3 reads CASSLVVGPSRTGELFF.

This chain joins TRBV28 and TRBJ2-7; lacking DNA, the TRBD1 call made by TCRdb goes unchecked. This CDR3 region has 14 residues. CDR1 and CDR2 from the germline V gene are MDHEN and SYDVKM. CDR3 amino acids: CASSPTGVTYEQYF.

This chain joins TRBV7-2 and TRBJ2-6. Germline loops: CDR1 SGHTA, CDR2 FQGNSA. The CDR3 sequence is 13 residues long. The CDR3 loop is CAILGSGANVLTF.